This TCR beta chain stems from a study of radiation and T cells in renal cell carcinoma. Notes on the study in general: Top tumor clonotypes rose in blood 2 weeks post-radiation, then contracted. Pretreatment tumor biopsies were lacking, so baseline clonotypes are unknown.

With respect to this clone: Its antigen is currently unknown.

The time point here: blood 4 weeks post-SBRT, at nephrectomy. The treatment: 15 Gy SBRT to primary tumor, nephrectomy 4 weeks later. Blood was sampled at baseline, 2 weeks and 4 weeks after SBRT. The patient's renal cell carcinoma had clear cell pathology. Here immunoSEQ multiplex PCR was the method, and the copy in TCRdb shows in-frame clones only, minus some. The sample includes 80,000 or so clones, roughly 87% of them seen just once. This CDR3 is built from 15 residues. J gave up 1 base and V 2 bases, and 2 bases lay outside the gene matches. Germline CDR1 KGHSH, CDR2 LQKENI. This TCR was sampled from a woman in her sixties or seventies with renal cell carcinoma. The chain links TRBV18 to TRBJ1-1; 9 bases map to TRBD1. The source was blood, collected from a patient whose treatment included radiotherapy and nephrectomy. CDR3 loop: CASSPGTGRNTEAFF. DNA for the CDR3: TGTGCCAGCTCACCAGGGACAGGGAGGAACACTGAAGCTTTCTTT.